This T cell receptor beta chain was found in a study of cytomegalovirus exposure and HLA in healthy donors. The PCR used 60 Vbeta and 13 Jbeta primers. The repertoire was sequenced with immunoSEQ multiplex PCR; TCRdb's copy has only in-frame clones and lacks some. The sample shows 150,000 to 200,000 clones, 84% of them seen only once. The J segment lost 1 base and the V segment lost 5 bases, leaving 3 bases of the junction unmatched. CDR3 size: 14 residues. Germline V gene data show CDR1 as SGHAT and CDR2 as FQNNGV. The material sequenced was PBMCs. This TCR was recovered from a boy aged 10-17 years in good health and CMV-seronegative. This rearrangement joins TRBV11-2 to TRBJ1-2; 8 nucleotides line up with TRBD1. This chain's CDR3 is CASSLGQGNYGYTF. In DNA, the CDR3 is TGTGCCAGCAGCCTCGGACAGGGTAACTATGGCTACACCTTC.